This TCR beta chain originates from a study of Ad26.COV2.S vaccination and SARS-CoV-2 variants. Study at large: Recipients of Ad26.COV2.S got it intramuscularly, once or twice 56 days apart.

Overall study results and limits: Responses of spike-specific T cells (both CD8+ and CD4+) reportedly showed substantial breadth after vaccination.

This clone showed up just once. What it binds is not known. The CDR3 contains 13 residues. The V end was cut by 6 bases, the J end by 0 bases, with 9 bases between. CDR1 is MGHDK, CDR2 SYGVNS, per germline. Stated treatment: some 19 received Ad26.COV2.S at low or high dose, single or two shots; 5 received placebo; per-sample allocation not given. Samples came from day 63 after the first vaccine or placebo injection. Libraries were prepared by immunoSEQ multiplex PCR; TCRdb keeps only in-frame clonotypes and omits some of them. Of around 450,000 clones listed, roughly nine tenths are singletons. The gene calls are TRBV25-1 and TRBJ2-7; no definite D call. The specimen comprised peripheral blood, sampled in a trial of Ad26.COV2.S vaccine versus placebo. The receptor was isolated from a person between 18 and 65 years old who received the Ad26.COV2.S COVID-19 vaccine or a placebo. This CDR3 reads CASSPRSSYEQYV. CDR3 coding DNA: TGTGCCAGCAGCCCTAGGAGCTCCTACGAGCAGTACGTC.